This T cell receptor beta chain originates from a study of Tregs in tolerant kidney transplant recipients (dated 2019 in TCRdb). About the investigation overall: Related donors were used in the transplants with nonmyeloablative bone marrow transplantation, and mixed chimerism was transient in the human trials. The study applied TCRbeta sequencing to find donor-specific regulatory T cells before combined kidney and bone marrow transplantation and then followed those same cells after transplant.

Concerning this clone: Its antigen target is currently unknown. The DNA ends 3 residues before the CDR3 does, and the rest of the CDR3 is filled in from the germline J gene.

This sample's time point label indicates: blood sample drawn before combined kidney and bone marrow transplant. Unstimulated Tregs (CD4+CD25+CD127-), CD4+ non-Tregs (CD4+CD25-), CD4 and CD8 cells were FACS-sorted from thawed PBMCs. Patients were 4 combined kidney and bone marrow transplant recipients from the ITN036ST trial, and only these trial subjects had samples available. Healthy control blood was processed to PBMCs by Ficoll density gradient and cryopreserved, and patient PBMCs were collected before and after transplant. For TCRbeta CDR3 sequencing, genomic DNA was extracted from sorted cells using the QIAGEN DNeasy Blood and Tissue Kit. High-throughput TCRbeta CDR3 sequencing was carried out commercially through immunoSEQ, with PCR amplification with bias correction and internal controls included. For the original study's pipeline: Unique productive TCRbeta sequences were defined by CDR3 nucleotide sequence when primers matched and otherwise by CDR3 amino acid sequence together with Vbeta and Jbeta genes. To correct sorting error, sequences shared between sorted populations at a frequency ratio of 2:1 or less were removed; the rest were assigned to the higher population. Donor-reactive sequences were defined as at least 5-fold expanded in CFSE-low cells versus unstimulated cells, with frequency of at least 0.01% in CFSE-low cells. Jensen-Shannon divergence calculated on the top 100 TCRbeta sequences ranked by frequency was used to measure repertoire divergence. For samples with multiple sequencing runs, sorting error was corrected separately for each run before the runs were pooled. TCRdb took this table from immuneACCESS and kept in-frame rearrangements with V and J called. Such tables lack part of the clones; where checked against another copy, unresolved V genes explain under half of the gap, and the rest is unexplained. The DNA was the basis for D and trimming; V, J and clone size are from that table. The sample has roughly 48,000 clones on record. Together, the top ten hold around 0.8% of the sample.

The investigation overall reported the following: Biological reproducibility was not directly addressed, though technical replication error appeared minimal. In tolerant patients, the expansion of donor-specific Tregs was greater than global Treg expansion, suggesting that the expansion was antigen-driven rather than nonspecific. The study was limited by small patient numbers, and the findings need validation in larger populations and under other immunosuppression protocols. The most biologically relevant and donor-specific TCRbeta repertoire appeared to be identified by expanding Tregs with activated donor B cells. For some patients the PCR primers changed over time, which made it impossible to compare the samples from those patients at the nucleotide level.

Trimming takes 4 bases off V and 0 bases off J; junction bases not matched to a gene: 14. As encoded in the germline V gene (reference sequence), CDR1 is GTSNPN while CDR2 is SVGIG. The CDR3 measures 20 amino acids from cysteine to phenylalanine. Of the CDR3's DNA, 51 bases were read; they are in frame from base 1. The sequence was collected from a human donor who received a combined kidney and bone marrow transplant. Recombination joined TRBV30 with TRBJ2-1; TRBD2 matches 14 bases in the middle. This specimen was CD4+ T cells from blood, taken before the transplant. CDR3 DNA, as far as it was read: TGTGCCTGGATGCGCCCTGGGACTAGCGGGAGCCGGAGCTCCTACAATGAG. The translation is CAWMRPGTSGSRSSYNE. The full CDR3 protein reads CAWMRPGTSGSRSSYNEQFF.